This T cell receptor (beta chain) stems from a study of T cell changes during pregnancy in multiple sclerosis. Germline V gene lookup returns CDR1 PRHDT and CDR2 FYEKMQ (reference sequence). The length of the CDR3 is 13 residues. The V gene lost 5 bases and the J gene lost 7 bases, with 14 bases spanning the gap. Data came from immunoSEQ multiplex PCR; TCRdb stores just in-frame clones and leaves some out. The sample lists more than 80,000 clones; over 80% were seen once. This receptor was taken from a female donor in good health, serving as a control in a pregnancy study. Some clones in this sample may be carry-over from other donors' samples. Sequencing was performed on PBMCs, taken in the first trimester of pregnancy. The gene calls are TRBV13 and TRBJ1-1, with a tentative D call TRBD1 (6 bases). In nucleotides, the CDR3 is TGTGCCAGCAGCCCGGAACGGACAGTTGAAGCTTTCTTT. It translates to CASSPERTVEAFF. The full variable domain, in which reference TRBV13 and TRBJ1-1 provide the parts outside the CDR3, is AAGVIQSPRHLIKEKRETATLKCYPIPRHDTVYWYQQGPGQDPQFLISFYEKMQSDKGSIPDRFSAQQFSDYHSELNMSSLELGDSALYFCASSPERTVEAFFGQGTRLTVV.